This TCR beta chain derives from a study of T cells after yellow fever vaccination. Overall study results and limits: A minor fraction of clonotypes spanned both CD4 and CD8 compartments. Contamination of FACS-sorted repertoires by abundant clonotypes from the bulk population could occur.

This clonotype was seen a few times. Its antigen is unidentified. The CDR3 runs to 13 residues. The V gene end was trimmed by 8 bases and the J gene end by 7 bases; junction bases not matched to a gene: 6. The germline V gene encodes CDR1 KGHDR and CDR2 SFDVKD. Generation of TCR cDNA used 5'RACE template switching (which added a universal primer site and UMIs). TCRdb reanalysed the 5' RACE reads using MiXCR and keeps one entry per CDR3 protein. The data hold 450,000 to 650,000 distinct CDR3 sequences, with about 14% observed a single time. This receptor was identified in a man aged 25-40 years who received the YFV17D yellow fever vaccine. The input for sequencing was PBMCs, taken on the day of the yellow fever booster vaccination. This chain joins TRBV24-1 and TRBJ2-1; 8 bases line up with TRBD2. The CDR3 DNA reads as TGTGCCACCAACCGGGCGGGAGGTAATGAGCAGTTCTTC. Encoded protein: CATNRAGGNEQFF.